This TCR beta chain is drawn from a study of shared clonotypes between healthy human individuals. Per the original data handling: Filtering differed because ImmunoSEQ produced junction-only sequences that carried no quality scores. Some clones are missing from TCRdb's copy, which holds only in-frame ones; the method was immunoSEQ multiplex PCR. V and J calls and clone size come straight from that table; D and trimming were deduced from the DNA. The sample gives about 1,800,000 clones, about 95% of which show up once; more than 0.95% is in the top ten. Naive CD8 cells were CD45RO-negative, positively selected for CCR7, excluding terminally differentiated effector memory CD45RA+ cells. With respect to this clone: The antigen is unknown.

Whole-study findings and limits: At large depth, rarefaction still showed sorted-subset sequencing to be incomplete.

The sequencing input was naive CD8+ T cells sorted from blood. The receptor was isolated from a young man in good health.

Here the CDR3 reads CAWSLLGVAYGYTF. In DNA form, the CDR3 reads TGTGCCTGGAGTTTGCTGGGGGTAGCCTATGGCTACACCTTC. The gene calls are TRBV30 and TRBJ1-2; D perhaps matches TRBD1 (5 bases). Per the germline V gene, CDR1 is GTSNPN and CDR2 is SVGIG (reference sequence). V lost 2 bases to trimming and J lost 4 bases, with 14 bases between them. The CDR3 totals 14 residues. The entire variable domain, with the rest obtained from reference TRBV30 and TRBJ1-2, is as follows: SQTIHQWPATLVQPVGSPLSLECTVEGTSNPNLYWYRQAAGRGLQLLFYSVGIGQISSEVPQNLSASRPQDRQFILSSKKLLLSDSGFYLCAWSLLGVAYGYTFGSGTRLTVV.